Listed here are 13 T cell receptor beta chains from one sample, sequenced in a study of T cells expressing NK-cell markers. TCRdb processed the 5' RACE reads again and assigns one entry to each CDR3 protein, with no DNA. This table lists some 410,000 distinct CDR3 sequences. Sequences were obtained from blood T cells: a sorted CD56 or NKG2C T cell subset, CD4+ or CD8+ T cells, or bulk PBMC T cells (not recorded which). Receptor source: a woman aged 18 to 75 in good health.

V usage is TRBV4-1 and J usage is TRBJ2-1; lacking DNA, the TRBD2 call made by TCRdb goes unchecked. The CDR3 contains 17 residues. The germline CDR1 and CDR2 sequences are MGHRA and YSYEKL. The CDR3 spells CASSQETSGRGYNEQFF.

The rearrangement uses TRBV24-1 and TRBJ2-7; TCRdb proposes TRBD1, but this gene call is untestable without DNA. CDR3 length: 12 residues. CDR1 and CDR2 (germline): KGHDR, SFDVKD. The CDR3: CATGGTGGEQYF.

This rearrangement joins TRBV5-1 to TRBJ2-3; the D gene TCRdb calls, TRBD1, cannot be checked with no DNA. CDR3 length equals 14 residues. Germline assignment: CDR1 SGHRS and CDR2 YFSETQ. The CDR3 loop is CASSYPGEADTQYF. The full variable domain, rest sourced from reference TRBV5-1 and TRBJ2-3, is KAGVTQTPRYLIKTRGQQVTLSCSPISGHRSVSWYQQTPGQGLQFLFEYFSETQRNKGNFPGRFSGRQFSNSRSEMNVSTLELGDSALYLCASSYPGEADTQYFGPGTRLTVL.

CDR3 in amino acids: CASSSHTSSEYNEQFF. V is TRBV7-9 and J is TRBJ2-1. The germline gives CDR1 SEHNR, CDR2 FQNEAQ (reference sequence). The CDR3 has 16 amino acids.

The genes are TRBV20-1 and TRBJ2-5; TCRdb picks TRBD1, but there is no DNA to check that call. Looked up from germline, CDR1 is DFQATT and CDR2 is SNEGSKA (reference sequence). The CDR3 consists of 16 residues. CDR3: CSARSQGGRVVETQYF.

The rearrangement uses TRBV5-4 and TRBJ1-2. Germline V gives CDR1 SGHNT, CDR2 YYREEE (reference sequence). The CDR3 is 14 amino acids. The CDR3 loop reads CASSLKVTVGGYTF. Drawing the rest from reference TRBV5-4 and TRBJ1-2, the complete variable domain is ETGVTQSPTHLIKTRGQQVTLRCSSQSGHNTVSWYQQALGQGPQFIFQYYREEENGRGNFPPRFSGLQFPNYSSELNVNALELDDSALYLCASSLKVTVGGYTFGSGTRLTVV.

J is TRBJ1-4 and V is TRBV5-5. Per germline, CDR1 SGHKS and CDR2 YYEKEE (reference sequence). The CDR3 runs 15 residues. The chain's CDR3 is CASSPLVASNEKLFF.

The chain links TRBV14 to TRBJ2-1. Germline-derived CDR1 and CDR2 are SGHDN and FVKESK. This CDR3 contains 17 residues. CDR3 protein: CASSQGYPGEIYNEQFF.

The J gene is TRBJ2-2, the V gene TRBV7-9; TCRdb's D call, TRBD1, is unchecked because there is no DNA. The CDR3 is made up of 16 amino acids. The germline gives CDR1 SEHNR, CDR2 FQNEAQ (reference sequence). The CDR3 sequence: CASSTGAGPNTGELFF.

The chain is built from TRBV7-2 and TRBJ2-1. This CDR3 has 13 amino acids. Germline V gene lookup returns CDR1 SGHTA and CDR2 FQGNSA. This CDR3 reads CASSITGINEQFF.

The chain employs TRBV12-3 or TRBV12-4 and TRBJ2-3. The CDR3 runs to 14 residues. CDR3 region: CASSLPMASDTQYF.

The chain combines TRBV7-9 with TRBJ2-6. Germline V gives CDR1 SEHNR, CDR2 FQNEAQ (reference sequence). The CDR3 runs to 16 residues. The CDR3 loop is CASSVGRTSGANVLTF.

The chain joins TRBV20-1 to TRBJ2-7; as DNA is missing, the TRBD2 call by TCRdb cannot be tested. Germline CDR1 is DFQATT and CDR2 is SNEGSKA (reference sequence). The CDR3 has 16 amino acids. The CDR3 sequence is CSARDRVAGVSYEQYF.